The entry below gives a single T cell receptor (beta chain) sequence along with its context. Assay used: immunoSEQ multiplex PCR; TCRdb lists only in-frame clones, some missing. This table holds 440,000 or so clones, around 90% found once. The data derive from a study of Ad26.COV2.S vaccination and SARS-CoV-2 variants. Treatment of the sample: some 20 received Ad26.COV2.S at low or high dose, single or two shots; roughly 5 received placebo; per-sample allocation not given. Day 63 following the first vaccine or placebo injection was when the samples were taken. The specimen comprised peripheral blood, sampled in a trial of Ad26.COV2.S vaccine versus placebo. The sequence was obtained from a person aged 18-60 years who received the Ad26.COV2.S COVID-19 vaccine or a placebo.

DNA for the CDR3: TGCGCCAGCAGCCAAGATAAGGCAGGGGGTCACAATGAGCAGTTCTTC. This encodes CASSQDKAGGHNEQFF. This chain links TRBV4-1 with TRBJ2-1, with TRBD1 matching over 7 bases. The CDR3 extends over 16 amino acids. Losses at the gene ends were 0 bases for V and 5 bases for J; bases not matched to a gene: 7. Per germline, CDR1 MGHRA and CDR2 YSYEKL.